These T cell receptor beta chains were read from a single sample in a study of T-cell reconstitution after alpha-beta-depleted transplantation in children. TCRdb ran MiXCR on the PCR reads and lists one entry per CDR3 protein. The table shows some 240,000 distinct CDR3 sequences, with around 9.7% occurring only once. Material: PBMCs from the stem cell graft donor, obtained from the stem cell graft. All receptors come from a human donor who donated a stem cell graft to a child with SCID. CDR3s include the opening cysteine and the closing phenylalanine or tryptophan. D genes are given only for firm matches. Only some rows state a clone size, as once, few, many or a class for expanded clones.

CASSLASPGSNQPQHF,TGTGCCAGCAGCTTAGCTAGCCCCGGGAGCAATCAGCCCCAGCATTTT,TRBV7-2,-,many,TRBJ1-5,16
CSGLSPGNEKLFF,TGCAGCGGCTTGAGTCCGGGGAATGAAAAACTGTTTTTT,TRBV29-1,-,many,TRBJ1-4,13
CSAREWEEGPSQPQHF,TGCAGTGCTAGAGAATGGGAAGAGGGGCCGAGTCAGCCCCAGCATTTT,TRBV20-1,-,many,TRBJ1-5,16
CVSSFMIAMGTDTQYF,TGTGTCAGCAGCTTCATGATAGCTATGGGGACAGATACGCAGTATTTT,TRBV5-5,-,-,TRBJ2-3,16
CASSYIRTRLNTEAFF,TGTGCCAGCAGTTACATCAGGACTCGATTGAACACTGAAGCTTTCTTT,TRBV6-2/TRBV6-3,-,many,TRBJ1-1,16
CASSVGVRDDSYEQYF,TGTGCCAGCAGCGTAGGAGTCCGGGACGACTCCTACGAGCAGTACTTC,TRBV9,-,many,TRBJ2-7,16
CASSHEQGLRSYEQYF,TGTGCCAGCAGCCATGAACAGGGTTTGCGGTCCTACGAGCAGTACTTC,TRBV4-2,-,many,TRBJ2-7,16
CASSLGTGAEAFF,TGTGCCAGCAGCCTCGGGACCGGCGCTGAAGCTTTCTTT,TRBV7-3,-,many,TRBJ1-1,13
CASSLWEMNTEAFF,TGTGCCAGCAGCTTATGGGAGATGAACACTGAAGCTTTCTTT,TRBV7-9,-,many,TRBJ1-1,14
CASTPGRGIAKNIQYF,TGTGCCAGTACCCCGGGGAGGGGGATAGCCAAAAACATTCAGTACTTC,TRBV19,-,many,TRBJ2-4,16
CSARGPGTGRGATEAFF,TGCAGTGCTAGAGGTCCGGGGACAGGGAGGGGGGCCACTGAAGCTTTCTTT,TRBV20-1,TRBD1,many,TRBJ1-1,17
CSASSDRSQETQYF,TGCAGTGCTAGTTCCGACAGATCCCAAGAGACCCAGTACTTC,TRBV20-1,-,many,TRBJ2-5,14
CASSLTGGMNTEAFF,TGTGCCAGCAGTTTAACGGGAGGGATGAACACTGAAGCTTTCTTT,TRBV28,-,many,TRBJ1-1,15
CASSQDTAHRSGANVLTF,TGTGCCAGCAGCCAAGATACAGCACACCGCTCTGGGGCCAACGTCCTGACTTTC,TRBV4-2,-,many,TRBJ2-6,18
CSARVQGHTEAFF,TGCAGTGCTAGAGTACAGGGGCATACTGAAGCTTTCTTT,TRBV20-1,TRBD1,few,TRBJ1-1,13
CASSLAGYGDTF,TGTGCCAGCAGCTTAGCTGGGTATGGCGACACCTTC,TRBV7-9,-,-,TRBJ1-2,12
CASSLSGGTNNYGYTF,TGTGCCAGCAGCTTGAGCGGCGGAACAAATAACTATGGCTACACCTTC,TRBV5-6,-,many,TRBJ1-2,16
CASRTGYTEAFF,TGCGCCAGCAGAACAGGGTACACTGAAGCTTTCTTT,TRBV5-1,-,many,TRBJ1-1,12
CASSFLRRSGASTDTQYF,TGTGCCAGCAGTTTCTTAAGGCGTAGCGGGGCCTCCACAGATACGCAGTATTTT,TRBV6-5,TRBD2,many,TRBJ2-3,18
CASSLALRGLAGEQYF,TGTGCCAGCAGCTTAGCGCTCAGGGGACTAGCGGGAGAGCAGTACTTC,TRBV7-2,TRBD2,many,TRBJ2-7,16
CAICLTSWRGAISTDTQYF,TGTGCCATCTGTTTAACTTCTTGGCGGGGGGCTATTTCCACAGATACGCAGTATTTT,TRBV12-3/TRBV12-4,TRBD2,once,TRBJ2-3,19
CASSVDPTETQYF,TGTGCCAGCAGCGTAGACCCAACAGAGACCCAGTACTTC,TRBV9,-,many,TRBJ2-5,13
CASSPGQNSYEQYF,TGTGCCAGTAGCCCGGGACAGAACTCCTACGAGCAGTACTTC,TRBV19,TRBD1,many,TRBJ2-7,14
CASTLTGGGIQETQYF,TGTGCCAGCACCTTGACGGGCGGGGGCATCCAAGAGACCCAGTACTTC,TRBV3-1,-,many,TRBJ2-5,16
CASSLSGTLSYEQYF,TGTGCCAGCAGCCTCTCCGGGACACTCTCCTACGAGCAGTACTTC,TRBV5-5,-,many,TRBJ2-7,15
CAISEKLAGAEETQYF,TGTGCCATCAGTGAGAAACTAGCGGGGGCTGAAGAGACCCAGTACTTC,TRBV10-3,TRBD2,many,TRBJ2-5,16
CASSPPDPEQPQHF,TGTGCCAGCAGCCCGCCAGACCCCGAGCAGCCCCAGCATTTT,TRBV4-2,-,many,TRBJ1-5,14
CSVVGGGDYGYTF,TGCAGCGTTGTAGGTGGCGGGGACTATGGCTACACCTTC,TRBV29-1,-,many,TRBJ1-2,13
CASSYSGTDNSPLHF,TGTGCCAGCAGCTACTCCGGGACAGATAATTCACCCCTCCACTTT,TRBV7-2,TRBD1,-,TRBJ1-6,15
CASSYSTGRNYGYTF,TGTGCCAGCAGTTACTCGACGGGGAGAAACTATGGCTACACCTTC,TRBV6-5,-,many,TRBJ1-2,15
CASSLRDKAEAFF,TGTGCCAGCAGCTTACGGGACAAGGCTGAAGCTTTCTTT,TRBV7-3,-,-,TRBJ1-1,13
CASSLQGANIQYF,TGTGCCAGCAGCTTACAGGGGGCAAACATTCAGTACTTC,TRBV5-6,TRBD1,-,TRBJ2-4,13
CASSAGTGLEDTQYF,TGTGCCAGCAGCGCCGGGACAGGGTTGGAAGATACGCAGTATTTT,TRBV5-6,TRBD1,many,TRBJ2-3,15